This TCR beta chain was recorded in a study of cytomegalovirus exposure and HLA in healthy donors. This clone came up once. No antigen is known for it. Study results and limitations: HLA alleles showed associations with approximately 15,000 TCR beta sequences in a later analysis, at a 0.05 false discovery rate.

PCR amplification relied on 60 Vbeta primers (plus 13 Jbeta primers). Generated by immunoSEQ multiplex PCR, the TCRdb table keeps only in-frame clones and is missing some. The table lists around 90,000 clones, 62% of them singletons. V was shortened by 2 bases and J by 6 bases, with 13 bases between the two germline ends. The germline V gene has CDR1 LNHNV and CDR2 YYDKDF (reference sequence). The CDR3 is 15 amino acids. The sequencing sample was made of PBMCs. The chain joins TRBV15 to TRBJ1-4; TRBD1 is a possible D gene (6 bases). The sequence was collected from a woman aged 25 to 39 in good health and CMV-seropositive. The CDR3: CATSRLIEGDEKLFF. CDR3 DNA sequence: TGTGCCACCAGCAGACTAATTGAGGGGGATGAAAAACTGTTTTTT. The full variable domain, its missing parts supplied by reference TRBV15 and TRBJ1-4, is DAMVIQNPRYQVTQFGKPVTLSCSQTLNHNVMYWYQQKSSQAPKLLFHYYDKDFNNEADTPDNFQSRRPNTSFCFLDIRSPGLGDTAMYLCATSRLIEGDEKLFFGSGTQLSVL.